This TCR beta chain derives from a study of T-cell reconstitution after alpha-beta-depleted transplantation in children (dated by TCRdb to 2016 to 2018). Broadly, across the study: Using TCR repertoire profiling, the study quantitatively followed how T-cell immune reconstitution unfolded in children after TCRalphabeta/CD19-depleted allogeneic hematopoietic cell transplantation.

Libraries came from PCR. The data were produced on an Illumina HiSeq 2500. TCR libraries were prepared with molecular barcoding, using unique molecular identifiers to normalize TCRbeta repertoire quantification. The public reads were reanalyzed by TCRdb: fastp trimming at Q25, MiXCR alignment, in-frame beta chains only. Duplicate CDR3 protein sequences are folded into a single record with the most common DNA and genes. Counted in this sample were 600,000 to 700,000 distinct CDR3 sequences; approximately 16% of them appeared once. Of the sample, under 1.2% falls within the top ten clones. CDR1 and CDR2 are drawn from the germline V gene: ENHRY, SYGVKD. The junction shows trimming of 0 bases on V and 0 bases on J, plus 16 bases between the germline ends. The CDR3, from cysteine to phenylalanine, totals 18 residues. Only CDR3 DNA is held: 54 bases, read in frame from base 1. This clonotype was observed many times. It has no known antigen specificity. It has no much larger one-base neighbor in the sample; base qualities were not kept.

Material: PBMCs from the stem cell graft donor, obtained from the stem cell graft. This clonotype was obtained from a human donor who donated a stem cell graft to a child with acute myeloid leukemia. The chain is encoded by TRBV10-3 joined to TRBJ2-3; TRBD2 is a weak D gene call, 5 bases matching. The DNA sequence follows: TGTGCCATCAGTGAGTCAGAAGGACTCTCCGCTAGCACAGATACGCAGTATTTT. Translated, it gives CAISESEGLSASTDTQYF.